The 6 T cell receptor beta chains given below trace back to one sample, sequenced in a study of control samples from healthy donors and cancer patients. The data were produced by immunoSEQ multiplex PCR, yet TCRdb's version contains in-frame clones alone and is incomplete. The sample lists approximately 70,000 clones; 84% were seen once. Sequenced material: blood. The source of these receptors is a man in his fifties in good health.

This chain joins TRBV18 and TRBJ2-5; D is uncertain. CDR3 size: 12 residues. Germline V CDR1 and CDR2: KGHSH, LQKENI. The germline V and J ends were trimmed by 0 bases and 4 bases, with 3 bases remaining between them. This CDR3 reads CASSPPRETQYF. CDR3 sequence (DNA): TGTGCCAGCTCACCACCGCGAGAGACCCAGTACTTC. The full variable domain, completed using reference TRBV18 and TRBJ2-5, is NAGVMQNPRHLVRRRGQEARLRCSPMKGHSHVYWYRQLPEEGLKFMVYLQKENIIDESGMPKERFSAEFPKEGPSILRIQQVVRGDSAAYFCASSPPRETQYFGPGTRLLVL.

This chain links TRBV29-1 with TRBJ2-3, with D unresolved. The CDR3 totals 14 residues. The V end was cut by 4 bases, the J end by 0 bases, with 11 bases between. The germline gives CDR1 SQVTM, CDR2 ANQGSEA. CDR3 bases: TGCAGCGTTGTATATGGGGTTAGCACAGATACGCAGTATTTT. It is translated as CSVVYGVSTDTQYF.

The rearrangement uses TRBV4-2 and TRBJ2-6; tentative D call: TRBD1 (6 bases). The V and J ends lost 0 bases and 0 bases respectively, with 9 bases between them. The CDR3 loop spans 17 amino acids. CDR1 is LGHNA, CDR2 YNFKEQ, per germline. In DNA form, the CDR3 reads TGTGCCAGCAGCCAAGAGGGGACAATCTCTGGGGCCAACGTCCTGACTTTC. It codes for CASSQEGTISGANVLTF.

The J gene is TRBJ1-5, the V gene TRBV28, with D unclear. Germline values: CDR1 MDHEN, CDR2 SYDVKM. This CDR3 region has 13 residues. The V and J ends lost 2 bases and 11 bases respectively, with 13 bases between them. CDR3 loop: CASSLVNGFSQHF. CDR3 DNA: TGTGCCAGCAGTTTAGTAAACGGATTCTCCCAGCATTTT.

CDR3 loop: CASSLHGGYGYTF. CDR3 sequence (DNA): TGTGCCAGCAGCTTACACGGCGGTTATGGCTACACCTTC. The chain is built from TRBV11-2 and TRBJ1-2; unclear D gene. Trimming left V 2 bases short and J 5 bases short, with 9 bases between. Germline assignment: CDR1 SGHAT and CDR2 FQNNGV. The CDR3 has 13 amino acids.

In its sample, this clone is medium-sized (0.01 to 0.1%). In nucleotides, the CDR3 is TGTGCCAGTAGTTCGGGGGGCCTGGGGACTGAAGCTTTCTTT. Protein: CASSSGGLGTEAFF. The V and J genes are TRBV19 and TRBJ1-1, with a possible D match to TRBD1 (6 bases). The germline V and J ends were trimmed by 5 bases and 5 bases, with 15 bases remaining between them. Germline CDR1 reads LNHDA; CDR2 reads SQIVND (reference sequence). This CDR3 spans 14 amino acids.